The table lists the clone carrying this T cell receptor beta chain with a few counts. What it binds is not known. This clone may be a read error of a much larger clone one base away. Given the absence of the conserved phenylalanine or tryptophan at the CDR3 end, a read error is likely. The data stem from a study of Graves' ophthalmopathy and Graves' hyperthyroidism. CAS ≥3, NOSPECS ≥4, moderate-to-severe activity and duration under 3 months marked donors with ophthalmopathy. Germline V CDR1 and CDR2: LGHNA, YSLEER. The V and J ends lost 0 bases and 4 bases respectively, with 18 bases between them. The CDR3 consists of 17 residues. Amplification of the TCR beta CDR3 regions used RNA transcripts (as template). HTBI-primed first-round RT-PCR preceded second-round multiplex PCR. MiXCR, run by TCRdb on the multiplex PCR reads, gives a single entry per CDR3 protein. Here the sample spans around 340,000 distinct CDR3 sequences, roughly 17% being singletons.

The study, taken as a whole, reports: Most expanded thyroid clonotypes above 0.001 frequency also appeared in blood. Discriminating ophthalmopathy from stable hyperthyroidism, a 13-signature model attained a sensitivity of about 88% and a specificity of approximately 81%.

This receptor was taken from an adult man with Graves' ophthalmopathy. This chain uses TRBV4-3 with TRBJ1-2; D is possibly TRBD1 (5 bases). Input material: peripheral blood. CDR3 DNA sequence: TGCGCCAGCAGCCAAGATTACGGGCGACAGTTCGCCTATGGCTACACCCTC. Its translation is CASSQDYGRQFAYGYTL.